Listed below are T cell receptor beta chains from one sample, sequenced in a study of identifying expanded T cells in peripheral blood. Sequencing was performed with immunoSEQ multiplex PCR; in TCRdb, only in-frame clones are kept and a portion is missing. The table shows 100,000 to 150,000 clones, with approximately 88% occurring only once. The sample comprised blood. Receptors originate from a person aged 18 to 70 in good health. Both conserved end residues are part of each CDR3. The D gene is left open where the match is weak. Clone size is stated in some rows and not others, as once, few, many or a class when expanded.

v_gene: TRBV6-6; abundance: .; d_gene: TRBD1; j_gene: TRBJ1-1; CDR3aa: CASSYLTGGNTEAFF; CDR3nt: TGTGCCAGCAGTTACCTGACAGGGGGCAACACTGAAGCTTTCTTT
v_gene: TRBV19; abundance: .; d_gene: .; j_gene: TRBJ1-4; CDR3aa: CASSEDEKLFF; CDR3nt: TGTGCCAGTAGTGAGGATGAAAAACTGTTTTTT
v_gene: TRBV7-7; abundance: .; d_gene: TRBD1; j_gene: TRBJ2-1; CDR3aa: CASSLGTGVSYNEQFF; CDR3nt: TGTGCCAGCAGCTTAGGAACAGGGGTATCCTACAATGAGCAGTTCTTC
v_gene: TRBV30; abundance: .; d_gene: TRBD2; j_gene: TRBJ2-7; CDR3aa: CAWSYSTSGGAYEQYF; CDR3nt: TGTGCCTGGAGTTACTCGACTAGCGGGGGGGCCTACGAGCAGTACTTC
v_gene: TRBV6-1; abundance: .; d_gene: TRBD1; j_gene: TRBJ1-1; CDR3aa: CASSKDRVGTEAFF; CDR3nt: TGTGCCAGCAGTAAGGACAGGGTGGGGACTGAAGCTTTCTTT
v_gene: TRBV5-1; abundance: .; d_gene: .; j_gene: TRBJ1-3; CDR3aa: CASSWGAPISGNTIYF; CDR3nt: TGCGCCAGCAGCTGGGGGGCACCGATCTCTGGAAACACCATATATTTT
v_gene: TRBV6-1; abundance: once; d_gene: .; j_gene: TRBJ1-5; CDR3aa: CASQWAINQPQHF; CDR3nt: TGTGCCAGCCAGTGGGCGATTAATCAGCCCCAGCATTTT
v_gene: TRBV7-3; abundance: .; d_gene: .; j_gene: TRBJ1-6; CDR3aa: CASSLLTSGSPLHF; CDR3nt: TGTGCCAGCAGCTTACTCACCAGCGGTTCACCCCTCCACTTT
v_gene: TRBV19; abundance: .; d_gene: .; j_gene: TRBJ2-3; CDR3aa: CASSIIAGDTQYF; CDR3nt: TGTGCCAGTAGTATAATCGCCGGGGATACGCAGTATTTT
v_gene: TRBV18; abundance: .; d_gene: .; j_gene: TRBJ2-5; CDR3aa: CASSPNSRGQETQYF; CDR3nt: TGTGCCAGCTCACCAAATTCACGGGGGCAAGAGACCCAGTACTTC
v_gene: TRBV7-9; abundance: .; d_gene: .; j_gene: TRBJ2-7; CDR3aa: CASSLGEGNYYEQYF; CDR3nt: TGTGCCAGCAGCTTAGGTGAGGGGAACTACTACGAGCAGTACTTC
v_gene: TRBV4-3; abundance: .; d_gene: .; j_gene: TRBJ2-2; CDR3aa: CASSQVGVDGRELFF; CDR3nt: TGCGCCAGCAGCCAAGTCGGGGTAGACGGGCGGGAGCTGTTTTTT
v_gene: TRBV5-1; abundance: .; d_gene: .; j_gene: TRBJ1-1; CDR3aa: CASSLDGSTEAFF; CDR3nt: TGCGCCAGCAGCCTAGATGGGAGCACTGAAGCTTTCTTT
v_gene: TRBV11-2; abundance: .; d_gene: .; j_gene: TRBJ2-5; CDR3aa: CASSLDLLVGDQETQYF; CDR3nt: TGTGCCAGCAGCTTAGATCTGTTGGTAGGGGACCAAGAGACCCAGTACTTC
v_gene: TRBV2; abundance: .; d_gene: .; j_gene: TRBJ1-6; CDR3aa: CASSGSQGRTPLHF; CDR3nt: TGTGCCAGCAGTGGGTCGCAGGGGCGCACACCCCTCCACTTT
v_gene: TRBV27; abundance: .; d_gene: .; j_gene: TRBJ2-7; CDR3aa: CASSLGTLYEQYF; CDR3nt: TGTGCCAGCAGCCTGGGCACCCTCTACGAGCAGTACTTC
v_gene: TRBV7-9; abundance: .; d_gene: .; j_gene: TRBJ2-3; CDR3aa: CASSLVLGLLADTQYF; CDR3nt: TGTGCCAGCAGCTTAGTCCTGGGACTCCTTGCAGATACGCAGTATTTT
v_gene: TRBV5-4; abundance: once; d_gene: TRBD2; j_gene: TRBJ2-1; CDR3aa: CASKNAGGREYEQFF; CDR3nt: TGTGCCAGCAAAAACGCGGGGGGGCGTGAGTATGAGCAGTTCTTC
v_gene: TRBV7-2; abundance: .; d_gene: .; j_gene: TRBJ1-2; CDR3aa: CASSLEGPGSGSYYGYTF; CDR3nt: TGTGCCAGCAGCCTAGAGGGGCCAGGGTCAGGGTCTTACTATGGCTACACCTTC
v_gene: TRBV7-3; abundance: .; d_gene: .; j_gene: TRBJ2-3; CDR3aa: CASSLTGSTDTQYF; CDR3nt: TGTGCCAGCAGCTTAACAGGCAGCACAGATACGCAGTATTTT
v_gene: TRBV6-1; abundance: few; d_gene: .; j_gene: TRBJ1-1; CDR3aa: CATSAKGFMNTEAFF; CDR3nt: TGTGCCACCTCCGCTAAAGGATTCATGAACACTGAAGCTTTCTTT
v_gene: TRBV13; abundance: .; d_gene: .; j_gene: TRBJ1-1; CDR3aa: CASSRQLNTEAFF; CDR3nt: TGTGCCAGCAGCCGTCAACTTAACACTGAAGCTTTCTTT
v_gene: TRBV6-5; abundance: .; d_gene: .; j_gene: TRBJ1-1; CDR3aa: CASSLGQNTEAFF; CDR3nt: TGTGCCAGCAGCCTAGGACAGAACACTGAAGCTTTCTTT
v_gene: TRBV5-6; abundance: .; d_gene: .; j_gene: TRBJ2-7; CDR3aa: CASSFGPYEQYF; CDR3nt: TGTGCCAGCAGCTTTGGGCCCTACGAGCAGTACTTC
v_gene: TRBV6-5; abundance: .; d_gene: .; j_gene: TRBJ2-7; CDR3aa: CASSPQGPPYEQYF; CDR3nt: TGTGCCAGCAGTCCGCAGGGGCCACCCTACGAGCAGTACTTC
v_gene: TRBV7-6; abundance: .; d_gene: TRBD1; j_gene: TRBJ1-5; CDR3aa: CASSSLNDRGIGPQHF; CDR3nt: TGTGCCAGCAGCTCCCTAAATGACAGGGGGATAGGGCCCCAGCATTTT
v_gene: TRBV6-6; abundance: .; d_gene: .; j_gene: TRBJ1-3; CDR3aa: CASNRGTDSGNTIYF; CDR3nt: TGTGCCAGCAACCGGGGGACGGACTCTGGAAACACCATATATTTT
v_gene: TRBV4-3; abundance: .; d_gene: .; j_gene: TRBJ2-1; CDR3aa: CASSPGVGRMEQFF; CDR3nt: TGCGCCAGCAGCCCCGGGGTGGGGCGCATGGAGCAGTTCTTC
v_gene: TRBV9; abundance: .; d_gene: TRBD1; j_gene: TRBJ2-6; CDR3aa: CASSPPGGSGANVLTF; CDR3nt: TGTGCCAGCAGCCCGCCAGGGGGCTCTGGGGCCAACGTCCTGACTTTC
v_gene: TRBV6-5; abundance: .; d_gene: .; j_gene: TRBJ1-2; CDR3aa: CASSPRGVFGYTF; CDR3nt: TGTGCCAGCAGTCCCCGGGGGGTATTCGGCTACACCTTC
v_gene: TRBV7-8; abundance: .; d_gene: TRBD1; j_gene: TRBJ1-2; CDR3aa: CASSLAGQFGYGYTF; CDR3nt: TGTGCCAGCAGCTTAGCGGGACAGTTTGGCTATGGCTACACCTTC
v_gene: TRBV14; abundance: .; d_gene: .; j_gene: TRBJ1-1; CDR3aa: CASSQWENTEAFF; CDR3nt: TGTGCCAGCAGCCAATGGGAGAACACTGAAGCTTTCTTT
v_gene: TRBV6-1; abundance: many; d_gene: .; j_gene: TRBJ1-2; CDR3aa: CASSPVGQSRGYTF; CDR3nt: TGTGCCAGCAGCCCGGTCGGACAGTCTCGTGGCTACACCTTC
v_gene: TRBV10-3; abundance: .; d_gene: .; j_gene: TRBJ1-2; CDR3aa: CAISESVGGNYGYTF; CDR3nt: TGTGCCATCAGTGAGTCAGTGGGAGGTAACTATGGCTACACCTTC
v_gene: TRBV29-1; abundance: .; d_gene: .; j_gene: TRBJ1-1; CDR3aa: CSVGFGLEAFF; CDR3nt: TGCAGCGTTGGATTTGGCCTAGAAGCTTTCTTT
v_gene: TRBV30; abundance: .; d_gene: .; j_gene: TRBJ1-2; CDR3aa: CAWTGRDYGYTF; CDR3nt: TGTGCCTGGACAGGGCGCGACTATGGCTACACCTTC
v_gene: TRBV29-1; abundance: once; d_gene: .; j_gene: TRBJ1-2; CDR3aa: CSASPWEGDGYTF; CDR3nt: TGCAGCGCCTCCCCGTGGGAGGGCGATGGCTACACCTTC
v_gene: TRBV6-5; abundance: once; d_gene: TRBD2; j_gene: TRBJ2-7; CDR3aa: CASFRTSFYEQYF; CDR3nt: TGTGCCAGCTTCCGGACTAGCTTCTACGAGCAGTACTTC
v_gene: TRBV27; abundance: .; d_gene: .; j_gene: TRBJ1-1; CDR3aa: CASSPTTLRGTEAFF; CDR3nt: TGTGCCAGCAGTCCCACCACCCTGAGGGGAACTGAAGCTTTCTTT
v_gene: TRBV19; abundance: .; d_gene: .; j_gene: TRBJ1-1; CDR3aa: CASTRGTQYTEAFF; CDR3nt: TGTGCCAGTACCAGAGGCACCCAATACACTGAAGCTTTCTTT
v_gene: TRBV7-9; abundance: .; d_gene: .; j_gene: TRBJ2-3; CDR3aa: CASSLGFGTDTQYF; CDR3nt: TGTGCCAGCAGCTTGGGTTTTGGTACAGATACGCAGTATTTT
v_gene: TRBV6-6; abundance: .; d_gene: TRBD2; j_gene: TRBJ2-3; CDR3aa: CASSPSGDTQYF; CDR3nt: TGTGCCAGCAGCCCTAGCGGGGATACGCAGTATTTT
v_gene: TRBV5-6; abundance: .; d_gene: .; j_gene: TRBJ1-2; CDR3aa: CASSLGAFYGYTF; CDR3nt: TGTGCCAGCAGCTTGGGGGCGTTCTATGGCTACACCTTC
v_gene: TRBV5-6; abundance: .; d_gene: .; j_gene: TRBJ1-6; CDR3aa: CASSLGQVNSPLHF; CDR3nt: TGTGCCAGCAGCTTAGGCCAGGTGAACTCACCCCTCCACTTT
v_gene: TRBV18; abundance: .; d_gene: .; j_gene: TRBJ1-1; CDR3aa: CASSRTENTEAFF; CDR3nt: TGTGCCAGCTCAAGGACAGAGAACACTGAAGCTTTCTTT
v_gene: TRBV9; abundance: .; d_gene: TRBD1; j_gene: TRBJ1-5; CDR3aa: CASSPDEGAPNQPQHF; CDR3nt: TGTGCCAGCAGCCCGGATGAGGGGGCTCCCAATCAGCCCCAGCATTTT
v_gene: TRBV7-2; abundance: .; d_gene: .; j_gene: TRBJ1-2; CDR3aa: CASSNTGGLDGYTF; CDR3nt: TGTGCCAGCAGCAACACGGGCGGTCTAGATGGCTACACCTTC
v_gene: TRBV6-5; abundance: .; d_gene: .; j_gene: TRBJ2-1; CDR3aa: CASSYSRFGGLNEQFF; CDR3nt: TGTGCCAGCAGTTACTCGAGGTTCGGAGGTTTGAATGAGCAGTTCTTC
v_gene: TRBV14; abundance: .; d_gene: TRBD2; j_gene: TRBJ2-2; CDR3aa: CASSQDRLAGGTGELFF; CDR3nt: TGTGCCAGCAGCCAAGATCGACTAGCGGGGGGCACCGGGGAGCTGTTTTTT
v_gene: TRBV6-5; abundance: .; d_gene: .; j_gene: TRBJ1-2; CDR3aa: CASSYEAPEMNYGYTF; CDR3nt: TGTGCCAGCAGTTACGAAGCGCCCGAGATGAACTATGGCTACACCTTC
v_gene: TRBV30; abundance: .; d_gene: .; j_gene: TRBJ1-2; CDR3aa: CAWSGGDGGYTF; CDR3nt: TGTGCCTGGAGTGGCGGAGACGGGGGCTACACCTTC
v_gene: TRBV6-5; abundance: .; d_gene: .; j_gene: TRBJ2-6; CDR3aa: CASSYGEDGANVLTF; CDR3nt: TGTGCCAGCAGTTACGGGGAAGACGGGGCCAACGTCCTGACTTTC
v_gene: TRBV29-1; abundance: many; d_gene: .; j_gene: TRBJ1-1; CDR3aa: CSVAGTTYLMNDGTEAFF; CDR3nt: TGCAGCGTTGCGGGGACGACTTACCTCATGAATGACGGCACTGAAGCTTTCTTT
v_gene: TRBV5-8; abundance: .; d_gene: .; j_gene: TRBJ2-3; CDR3aa: CASSLGRVAGGTQYF; CDR3nt: TGTGCCAGCAGCTTGGGCAGGGTCGCTGGGGGTACGCAGTATTTT
v_gene: TRBV5-1; abundance: .; d_gene: TRBD2; j_gene: TRBJ2-5; CDR3aa: CASSYTTSGQETQYF; CDR3nt: TGCGCCAGCAGCTATACGACTAGCGGCCAAGAGACCCAGTACTTC
v_gene: TRBV6-5; abundance: .; d_gene: .; j_gene: TRBJ1-2; CDR3aa: CASSNYFF; CDR3nt: TGTGCCAGCAGTAATTATTTCTTC
v_gene: TRBV6-5; abundance: .; d_gene: .; j_gene: TRBJ2-1; CDR3aa: CASARGPQGEQFF; CDR3nt: TGTGCCAGCGCCCGCGGCCCCCAAGGGGAGCAGTTCTTC
v_gene: TRBV30; abundance: .; d_gene: TRBD1; j_gene: TRBJ1-2; CDR3aa: CAYQGVSDGYTF; CDR3nt: TGTGCCTACCAGGGGGTGTCTGATGGCTACACCTTC
v_gene: TRBV5-5; abundance: .; d_gene: .; j_gene: TRBJ1-5; CDR3aa: CASSLPNQPQHF; CDR3nt: TGTGCCAGCAGCTTGCCCAATCAGCCCCAGCATTTT